These 17 T cell receptor beta chains were all obtained from the same sample, sequenced in a study of CD8+ T cells in alopecia areata. It was cDNA, reverse transcribed from extracted RNA, that served as the sequencing template. Libraries were prepared by immunoSEQ multiplex PCR; TCRdb keeps only in-frame clonotypes and omits some of them. The sample includes 110,000 to 150,000 clones, roughly 61% of them seen just once. This specimen consisted of CD4+ T cells sorted from blood, obtained at week 0. The receptor set was obtained from a human donor with alopecia areata.

The chain joins TRBV30 to TRBJ1-1, with D possibly matching TRBD1 (5 bases). The CDR3 runs 13 residues. CDR1 is GTSNPN, CDR2 SVGIG, per germline (reference sequence). The ends were cut back, 0 bases at V and 10 bases at J, with 15 bases in the middle. The CDR3: CAWSVNGRGVAFF. CDR3 sequence (DNA): TGTGCCTGGAGTGTAAACGGGAGGGGAGTAGCTTTCTTT.

V is TRBV29-1 and J is TRBJ1-4, with D hard to call. CDR3 size: 11 residues. The germline V gene encodes CDR1 SQVTM and CDR2 ANQGSEA. The V gene lost 0 bases and the J gene lost 8 bases, with 4 bases spanning the gap. The CDR3 nucleotides read TGCAGCGTTGAAGATCTCGAAAAACTGTTTTTT. Translating gives CSVEDLEKLFF.

This chain uses TRBV10-3 with TRBJ2-5; D unresolved. In germline, CDR1 is ENHRY, CDR2 SYGVKD. This CDR3 has 11 amino acids. V was trimmed by 10 bases and J by 2 bases, leaving 8 bases between them. CDR3 DNA sequence: TGTGCCACGCAAGTTCAAGAGACCCAGTACTTC. Translated, it gives CATQVQETQYF.

The sample holds a few counts of this clone. V is TRBV29-1 and J is TRBJ2-5, with D maybe TRBD2 (5 bases). Germline assignment: CDR1 SQVTM and CDR2 ANQGSEA. V lost 4 bases and J lost 2, with 8 bases in between. The CDR3 consists of 12 residues. CDR3 protein: CSVARLQETQYF. CDR3 in DNA: TGCAGCGTTGCTCGACTACAAGAGACCCAGTACTTC. The full variable domain, its missing parts supplied by reference TRBV29-1 and TRBJ2-5, is SAVISQKPSRDICQRGTSLTIQCQVDSQVTMMFWYRQQPGQSLTLIATANQGSEATYESGFVIDKFPISRPNLTFSTLTVSNMSPEDSSIYLCSVARLQETQYFGPGTRLLVL.

This clone was seen a few times. The chain combines TRBV6-1 with TRBJ1-2, with 8 bases matching TRBD1. Germline V CDR1 and CDR2: MNHNS, SASEGT. The CDR3 is made up of 17 amino acids. Germline trimming cut 2 bases from V and 2 bases from J; bases unmatched to any gene: 10. CDR3 DNA: TGTGCCAGCAGTGAATCTCCAGGACAGGGCCGAAACTATGGCTACACCTTC. Translation: CASSESPGQGRNYGYTF.

The chain has TRBV6-6 and TRBJ1-1, with D possibly being TRBD1 (6 bases). Deletions cut 7 bases from V and 3 bases from J, with 18 bases between. The CDR3 runs to 15 residues. Germline CDR1 MNHNY, CDR2 SVGAGI (reference sequence). CDR3 residues: CASIHEGGKDTEAFF. The DNA of the CDR3 is TGTGCCAGCATCCACGAGGGGGGGAAGGACACTGAAGCTTTCTTT.

This clone was observed a few times. This sequence joins TRBV7-2 and TRBJ2-7; TRBD2 matches at 8 bases. The junction had 3 bases not matched to a gene; V was cut back by 5 bases and J by 0 bases. The CDR3 runs 14 residues. Germline values: CDR1 SGHTA, CDR2 FQGNSA. The CDR3 region is CASSGAGGSYEQYF. CDR3 nucleotide sequence: TGTGCCAGCAGCGGCGCGGGGGGCTCCTACGAGCAGTACTTC.

This rearrangement joins TRBV7-2 to TRBJ1-1, with D possibly being TRBD1 (5 bases). The CDR3 is 17 amino acids. Trimming took off 1 base at V and 0 bases at J, with 15 bases between the two ends. The V gene's germline CDR1 is SGHTA and CDR2 FQGNSA. CDR3: CASSLVEVGALNTEAFF. In DNA, the CDR3 is TGTGCCAGCAGCTTAGTGGAGGTAGGGGCTTTGAACACTGAAGCTTTCTTT.

The chain recombines TRBV29-1 with TRBJ1-4; tentatively, D is TRBD1 (6 bases). CDR3 length equals 10 residues. V lost 4 bases to trimming and J lost 12 bases, with 9 bases between them. Looked up from germline, CDR1 is SQVTM and CDR2 is ANQGSEA. Written as DNA, the CDR3 is TGCAGCGTTGGGACAGAAGAACTGTTTTTT. It codes for CSVGTEELFF.

The J gene is TRBJ2-6, the V gene TRBV19; 8 bases match TRBD1. CDR1 and CDR2 (germline): LNHDA, SQIVND (reference sequence). The CDR3 consists of 16 residues. V gave up 4 bases and J gave up 2 bases; unmatched junction bases: 4. CDR3 sequence reads: CASSSSTGAGANVLTF. In DNA form, the CDR3 reads TGTGCCAGTAGTAGCTCGACAGGGGCTGGGGCCAACGTCCTGACTTTC.

This clone was recorded once. This rearrangement joins TRBV6-8 to TRBJ2-7; 7 nucleotides agree with TRBD2. This CDR3 contains 14 residues. J was trimmed by 7 bases and V by 4 bases; bases with no gene match: 10. Germline CDR1 and CDR2: MNHGY and SAAAGT. The CDR3 DNA is TGTGCCAGCAGTTTCCCTATCGGGAGGACGGAGCAGTACTTC. Translating it yields CASSFPIGRTEQYF.

This chain uses TRBV21-1 with TRBJ1-5; TRBD1 was called by the table and not checked on the DNA. TRBV21-1 is a pseudogene segment. The CDR3 runs to 15 residues. In DNA, the CDR3 is TGTGCCAGCAGCAAAGAGGGGAAGGGGCGACAGCCCCAGCATTTT. Its protein is CASSKEGKGRQPQHF.

V usage is TRBV29-1 and J usage is TRBJ1-3; D may be TRBD1 (5 bases). V dropped 4 bases and J dropped 0 bases, with 13 bases sitting between them. CDR1 SQVTM and CDR2 ANQGSEA come from the germline V gene. The CDR3 runs to 15 residues. The CDR3 DNA follows: TGCAGCGTTGCTTCGACAGCCCGCTCTGGAAACACCATATATTTT. It specifies CSVASTARSGNTIYF.

The V gene is TRBV6-5, the J gene TRBJ2-3; 8 positions match TRBD2. The CDR3 is 14 amino acids. The junction had 3 bases not matched to a gene; V was cut back by 3 bases and J by 4 bases. Germline loops: CDR1 MNHEY, CDR2 SVGAGI. The chain's CDR3 is CASSYNGGADTQYF. The CDR3 DNA reads TGTGCCAGCAGTTATAACGGGGGGGCAGATACGCAGTATTTT.

The chain couples TRBV9 to TRBJ2-5; D might be TRBD2 (6 bases). V was trimmed by 0 bases and J by 5 bases, leaving 8 bases between them. This CDR3 has 13 residues. Germline CDR1 is SGDLS and CDR2 is YYNGEE. In DNA form, the CDR3 reads TGTGCCAGCAGCGTAGGCGCGGGGGAGACCCAGTACTTC. It codes for CASSVGAGETQYF.

The chain is built from TRBV7-2 and TRBJ2-7; 7 bases fit TRBD2. Germline assignment: CDR1 SGHTA and CDR2 FQGNSA. V shed 8 bases, J shed 0 bases, and the junction held 4 bases outside the gene matches. The CDR3 loop spans 13 amino acids. For the CDR3, the DNA is TGTGCCAGCGGGCGGGGGAACTCCTACGAGCAGTACTTC. This gives the protein CASGRGNSYEQYF.

The chain recombines TRBV10-3 with TRBJ2-7; the D is unclear. Trimming took 0 bases from V and 6 from J, leaving 6 bases between them. This CDR3 contains 12 residues. CDR1 is ENHRY and CDR2 is SYGVKD in the germline V gene. CDR3 amino acids: CAISESPSEQYF. CDR3 DNA: TGTGCCATCAGTGAGTCGCCGTCCGAGCAGTACTTC.